This record covers a single T cell receptor (beta chain). This clone is a singleton in its sample. What this receptor recognizes is not known. Qualities for individual bases were not recorded, and no much larger clone is one base off. The data belong to a study of T cells after somatic rescue of genetic block (dated by TCRdb to the early 2020s). At the level of the whole study: The study assessed how robust, over the long term, a T-cell system was when the system had developed through somatic rescue of a genetic block in T-cell development.

According to the germline V gene, CDR1 reads SGHRS and CDR2 reads YFSETQ. Trimming costs V 4 bases and J 2 bases, and their ends lie 14 bases apart. Including cysteine and phenylalanine, the CDR3 has 15 amino acids. Only the CDR3 part of the read is kept: 45 bases, read in frame from the first base. Library construction relied on the immunoSEQ multiplex PCR assay. Not all clones reach the TCRdb copy of this immuneACCESS table, which keeps in-frame sequences only. Checked studies attribute under half of the gap to unresolved V genes and leave the rest unexplained. The sample table holds approximately 65,000 clones, of which less than 95% were seen once. The ten most abundant clones make up approximately 2.9% of the sample.

This receptor chain uses TRBV5-1 and TRBJ2-3, with the D segment possibly TRBD1 or TRBD2, each aligning over 5 bases. The sample consisted of peripheral blood mononuclear cells (PBMCs). The clonotype was recovered from a middle-aged man. CDR3 reads: CASSPGPTATDTQYF. The DNA sequence is TGCGCCAGCAGCCCGGGACCTACCGCCACAGATACGCAGTATTTT.